This is a list of T cell receptor beta chains from one sample in a study of vaccination and CD4 T cells after COVID-19. One entry per CDR3 protein results from TCRdb running MiXCR on the PCR reads. The sample shows around 30,000 distinct CDR3 sequences, 35% to 40% of them seen only once. These TCRs are of unknown antigen specificity. The sequenced sample was CD4+ T cells from blood, cultured in vitro, obtained about 7 months after SARS-CoV-2 vaccination. The receptors were sampled from a human donor who had recovered from COVID-19. CDR3s include the opening cysteine and the closing phenylalanine or tryptophan. The D gene is left open where the match is weak. The listing skips clone size in some rows; elsewhere it reads once, few, many or a size class.

j_gene: TRBJ2-5; abundance: few; d_gene: .; v_gene: TRBV18; CDR3nt: TGTGCCAGCTCACCAGGGCAGGGGGAGACCCAGTACTTC; CDR3aa: CASSPGQGETQYF
j_gene: TRBJ2-5; abundance: .; d_gene: .; v_gene: TRBV7-6; CDR3nt: TGTGCCAGCAGCTTCCAGGGCCAACACCGGGAGACCCAGTACTTC; CDR3aa: CASSFQGQHRETQYF
j_gene: TRBJ2-1; abundance: few; d_gene: .; v_gene: TRBV20-1; CDR3nt: TGCAGTGCCCAACTTGATGTTTCGCCCCCCCTCAATGAGCAGTTCTTC; CDR3aa: CSAQLDVSPPLNEQFF
j_gene: TRBJ2-2; abundance: .; d_gene: .; v_gene: TRBV27; CDR3nt: TGTGCCAGCAGTCCCAGTTACACCGGGGAGCTGTTTTTT; CDR3aa: CASSPSYTGELFF
j_gene: TRBJ2-7; abundance: .; d_gene: .; v_gene: TRBV6-1; CDR3nt: TGTGCCAGCAGTCCCCAAAGATGGTCCTACGAGCAGTACTTC; CDR3aa: CASSPQRWSYEQYF
j_gene: TRBJ1-2; abundance: once; d_gene: .; v_gene: TRBV28; CDR3nt: TGTGCCAGCAGTGAATCCTCAGGGTTCCCATCTGGCTACACCTTC; CDR3aa: CASSESSGFPSGYTF
j_gene: TRBJ2-7; abundance: .; d_gene: TRBD2; v_gene: TRBV6-5; CDR3nt: TGTGCCAGCAGTTACTCCCCCGGGAGGGCCCTCGAGCAGTACTTC; CDR3aa: CASSYSPGRALEQYF
j_gene: TRBJ1-5; abundance: .; d_gene: .; v_gene: TRBV28; CDR3nt: TGTGCCAGCAGTTTAGGGGGTGATGGACAGCCCCAGCATTTT; CDR3aa: CASSLGGDGQPQHF
j_gene: TRBJ2-1; abundance: .; d_gene: TRBD2; v_gene: TRBV12-3/TRBV12-4; CDR3nt: TGTGCCAGCATCGTTAGCGGGTTTAACAATGAGCAGTTCTTC; CDR3aa: CASIVSGFNNEQFF
j_gene: TRBJ2-1; abundance: .; d_gene: .; v_gene: TRBV4-1; CDR3nt: TGCGCCAGCAGCCAACTCGGGACACCTTACAATGAGCAGTTCTTC; CDR3aa: CASSQLGTPYNEQFF
j_gene: TRBJ2-7; abundance: .; d_gene: .; v_gene: TRBV18; CDR3nt: TGTGCCAGCTCACCCGGAGCGGGTGGCTACGAGCAGTACTTC; CDR3aa: CASSPGAGGYEQYF
j_gene: TRBJ2-3; abundance: few; d_gene: TRBD2; v_gene: TRBV20-1; CDR3nt: TGCAGTGCTAGAGATGGGCGGGAGTCGACAGATACGCAGTATTTT; CDR3aa: CSARDGRESTDTQYF
j_gene: TRBJ2-4; abundance: .; d_gene: .; v_gene: TRBV10-3; CDR3nt: TGTGCCACCCGACCGTTAGCCAAAAACATTCAGTACTTC; CDR3aa: CATRPLAKNIQYF
j_gene: TRBJ2-7; abundance: few; d_gene: TRBD2; v_gene: TRBV6-2/TRBV6-3; CDR3nt: TGTGCCAGCAGTTACTCAACAACCACGCAGACTAGCGGGAGGACCTACGAGCAGTACTTC; CDR3aa: CASSYSTTTQTSGRTYEQYF
j_gene: TRBJ1-1; abundance: .; d_gene: .; v_gene: TRBV28; CDR3nt: TGTGCCAGCAGTTCCGGGGGTGAAGCTTTCTTT; CDR3aa: CASSSGGEAFF
j_gene: TRBJ2-1; abundance: .; d_gene: TRBD2; v_gene: TRBV7-2; CDR3nt: TGTGCCAGCAGCTTACGGAGCGGGAGCTCCTACAATGAGCAGTTCTTC; CDR3aa: CASSLRSGSSYNEQFF
j_gene: TRBJ2-3; abundance: few; d_gene: .; v_gene: TRBV21-1; CDR3nt: TGTGCCAGCAGCACCGAGGACTGCACAGATACGCAGTATTTT; CDR3aa: CASSTEDCTDTQYF
j_gene: TRBJ2-7; abundance: few; d_gene: .; v_gene: TRBV20-1; CDR3nt: TGCAGTGCTACTAGTACGGTGGGGTACGAGCAGTACTTC; CDR3aa: CSATSTVGYEQYF
j_gene: TRBJ2-2; abundance: few; d_gene: .; v_gene: TRBV7-3; CDR3nt: TGTGCCAGCAGCCCCCAGGGAAACACCGGGGAGCTGTTTTTT; CDR3aa: CASSPQGNTGELFF
j_gene: TRBJ2-3; abundance: .; d_gene: .; v_gene: TRBV5-1; CDR3nt: TGCGCCAGCAGCTTAGGTGGGCTCTCTAGCACAGATACGCAGTATTTT; CDR3aa: CASSLGGLSSTDTQYF
j_gene: TRBJ1-3; abundance: few; d_gene: .; v_gene: TRBV6-1; CDR3nt: TGTGCCAGCAGTAACAGGGCTGGGGGAAACACCATATATTTT; CDR3aa: CASSNRAGGNTIYF
j_gene: TRBJ2-7; abundance: .; d_gene: .; v_gene: TRBV28; CDR3nt: TGTGCCAGCAGTCGGAACGAGCAGTACTTC; CDR3aa: CASSRNEQYF
j_gene: TRBJ1-5; abundance: .; d_gene: .; v_gene: TRBV19; CDR3nt: TGTGCCAGTTACGACAACGATGGTCAGCCCCAGCATTTT; CDR3aa: CASYDNDGQPQHF
j_gene: TRBJ2-1; abundance: .; d_gene: .; v_gene: TRBV21-1; CDR3nt: TGTGCCAGCAGCAGGAACAGGGAGGTCAGCTCCTACAATGAGCAGTTCTTC; CDR3aa: CASSRNREVSSYNEQFF
j_gene: TRBJ2-7; abundance: .; d_gene: .; v_gene: TRBV11-2; CDR3nt: TGTGCCAGCAGCTTAGACGGCCTAGTACTGAACGAGCAGTACTTC; CDR3aa: CASSLDGLVLNEQYF
j_gene: TRBJ2-1; abundance: few; d_gene: .; v_gene: TRBV7-9; CDR3nt: TGTGCCAGCAGCTTCGGACATTCAGGTACAGAGCAGTTCTTC; CDR3aa: CASSFGHSGTEQFF
j_gene: TRBJ2-6; abundance: .; d_gene: TRBD1; v_gene: TRBV6-1; CDR3nt: TGTGCCAGCAGTACCCCAAACAGGGGTAGCTCTGGGGCCAACGTCCTGACTTTC; CDR3aa: CASSTPNRGSSGANVLTF
j_gene: TRBJ2-1; abundance: .; d_gene: .; v_gene: TRBV15; CDR3nt: TGTGCCACCAGCAGAGGAACTAGCAGCAATGAGCAGTTCTTC; CDR3aa: CATSRGTSSNEQFF
j_gene: TRBJ1-1; abundance: once; d_gene: TRBD1; v_gene: TRBV11-1; CDR3nt: TGTGCCAGCAGCTTAGGGACAGGGCTGGTGAACACTGAAGCTTTCTTT; CDR3aa: CASSLGTGLVNTEAFF
j_gene: TRBJ2-3; abundance: .; d_gene: .; v_gene: TRBV4-2; CDR3nt: TGTGCCAGCAGCCAAGATATACTAGCAGATACGCAGTATTTT; CDR3aa: CASSQDILADTQYF
j_gene: TRBJ2-7; abundance: .; d_gene: TRBD1; v_gene: TRBV5-5; CDR3nt: TGTGCCAGCAGAACCACAGGGGCCTACGAGCAGTACTTC; CDR3aa: CASRTTGAYEQYF
j_gene: TRBJ2-7; abundance: .; d_gene: TRBD2; v_gene: TRBV20-1; CDR3nt: TGCAGTGCGAGGGGTCGACTAGCGGCCTCCTACGAGCAGTACTTC; CDR3aa: CSARGRLAASYEQYF
j_gene: TRBJ2-7; abundance: .; d_gene: TRBD2; v_gene: TRBV10-1; CDR3nt: TGCGCCAGCAGTCCTAGCGGGAGACTCTACGAGCAGTACTTC; CDR3aa: CASSPSGRLYEQYF
j_gene: TRBJ1-1; abundance: few; d_gene: .; v_gene: TRBV7-9; CDR3nt: TGTGCCAGCAGACAAGGTCTTACCACTGAAGCTTTCTTT; CDR3aa: CASRQGLTTEAFF
j_gene: TRBJ1-2; abundance: .; d_gene: .; v_gene: TRBV12-3/TRBV12-4; CDR3nt: TGTGCCAGCAGTCTCGGAGGGTTGTATGGCTACACCTTC; CDR3aa: CASSLGGLYGYTF
j_gene: TRBJ2-5; abundance: .; d_gene: .; v_gene: TRBV20-1; CDR3nt: TGCAGTGCCAGCTCACGAGGGTTCGGAGAGACCCAGTACTTC; CDR3aa: CSASSRGFGETQYF
j_gene: TRBJ1-5; abundance: .; d_gene: .; v_gene: TRBV28; CDR3nt: TGTGCCAGCAGTGGATCCGATTTTAGCAATCAGCCCCAGCATTTT; CDR3aa: CASSGSDFSNQPQHF
j_gene: TRBJ2-7; abundance: few; d_gene: .; v_gene: TRBV20-1; CDR3nt: TGCAGTGCTAGAGATATGGACAGCTGGGCCTCCTACGAGCAGTACTTC; CDR3aa: CSARDMDSWASYEQYF
j_gene: TRBJ2-2; abundance: .; d_gene: TRBD2; v_gene: TRBV7-9; CDR3nt: TGTGCCAGCAATTCCGGGACTAGCCAAGTAGGGACCGGGGAGCTGTTTTTT; CDR3aa: CASNSGTSQVGTGELFF
j_gene: TRBJ2-7; abundance: .; d_gene: .; v_gene: TRBV10-3; CDR3nt: TGTGCCATCAGTGACCCGTTAAGGACCTACGAGCAGTACTTC; CDR3aa: CAISDPLRTYEQYF
j_gene: TRBJ2-7; abundance: .; d_gene: .; v_gene: TRBV20-1; CDR3nt: TGCAGAGGTTCCCCCGGTCTGACGGGAGAGCTCTACGAGCAGTACTTC; CDR3aa: CRGSPGLTGELYEQYF
j_gene: TRBJ1-1; abundance: .; d_gene: TRBD1; v_gene: TRBV28; CDR3nt: TGTGCCAGCAGCCGACCGGGACAGGGGATGACTGAAGCTTTCTTT; CDR3aa: CASSRPGQGMTEAFF
j_gene: TRBJ2-2; abundance: .; d_gene: .; v_gene: TRBV5-4; CDR3nt: TGTGCCAGCAGCCCCGCTAGCGTCACCGGGGAGCTGTTTTTT; CDR3aa: CASSPASVTGELFF
j_gene: TRBJ2-7; abundance: few; d_gene: .; v_gene: TRBV6-1; CDR3nt: TGTGCCAGCAGTGAAGCGATGGCCAGCGTCGAGCAGTACTTC; CDR3aa: CASSEAMASVEQYF
j_gene: TRBJ2-2; abundance: .; d_gene: .; v_gene: TRBV7-9; CDR3nt: TGTGCCAGCACCCCCCCAGGGTTCACCGGGGAGCTGTTTTTT; CDR3aa: CASTPPGFTGELFF
j_gene: TRBJ2-1; abundance: few; d_gene: .; v_gene: TRBV15; CDR3nt: TGTGCCACCAGCAGAGACTTTCAGGTCTACAATGAGCAGTTCTTC; CDR3aa: CATSRDFQVYNEQFF
j_gene: TRBJ2-2; abundance: .; d_gene: .; v_gene: TRBV19; CDR3nt: TGTGCCAGTCGGGAGAACACCGGGGAGCTGTTTTTT; CDR3aa: CASRENTGELFF
j_gene: TRBJ1-1; abundance: few; d_gene: .; v_gene: TRBV24-1; CDR3nt: TGTGCCACCAGTGACCGGACATCTTCCGCTTTCTTT; CDR3aa: CATSDRTSSAFF
j_gene: TRBJ2-7; abundance: few; d_gene: TRBD1; v_gene: TRBV20-1; CDR3nt: TGCAGTGCAAACCGGGACAGGGGGATAGGGTGGCGAAACGAGCAGTACTTC; CDR3aa: CSANRDRGIGWRNEQYF
j_gene: TRBJ1-5; abundance: .; d_gene: TRBD1; v_gene: TRBV24-1; CDR3nt: TGTGCCACCAGTGATTCCCTACAGGGGTACAATCAGCCCCAGCATTTT; CDR3aa: CATSDSLQGYNQPQHF
j_gene: TRBJ1-1; abundance: .; d_gene: .; v_gene: TRBV5-4; CDR3nt: TGTGCCAGCAGCTTGGCCGACGCTTTCTTT; CDR3aa: CASSLADAFF
j_gene: TRBJ1-1; abundance: .; d_gene: TRBD1; v_gene: TRBV2; CDR3nt: TGTGCCAGCAGCGGAGAAACAGGGGCCGCTGAAGCTTTCTTT; CDR3aa: CASSGETGAAEAFF
j_gene: TRBJ2-5; abundance: .; d_gene: TRBD2; v_gene: TRBV7-8; CDR3nt: TGTGCCAGCAGCTTAGCCGGCCTAGCGGGCCAGACCCAGTACTTC; CDR3aa: CASSLAGLAGQTQYF
j_gene: TRBJ1-1; abundance: few; d_gene: .; v_gene: TRBV27; CDR3nt: TGTGCCAGCAGTCGACACCCCCTGAACACTGAAGCTTTCTTT; CDR3aa: CASSRHPLNTEAFF
j_gene: TRBJ1-1; abundance: .; d_gene: .; v_gene: TRBV29-1; CDR3nt: TGCAGCATACGAAGGAACACTGAAGCTTTCTTT; CDR3aa: CSIRRNTEAFF